One sample yielded the 26 T cell receptor beta chains listed below, sequenced in a study of T-cell memory formation after mild COVID-19. TCRdb re-derived calls from the 5' RACE reads in MiXCR, one entry per CDR3 protein. The sample holds about 110,000 distinct CDR3 sequences, about a sixth seen once. The sequenced sample consisted of PBMCs or a T cell subset sorted from them (not recorded which). The receptors shown here come from an adult woman who had mild COVID-19 (a few samples of this study predate the infection). Cell type and time point are not known.

This clonotype was counted between two and nine times. This chain joins TRBV4-1 and TRBJ1-1, with unresolved D. V dropped 4 bases and J dropped 2 bases, with 11 bases sitting between them. CDR1 is MGHRA, CDR2 YSYEKL, per germline. The CDR3 extends over 14 amino acids. The CDR3, as DNA: TGCGCCAGCAGCCCTGCGGGCCTCAACACTGAAGCTTTCTTT. Translation gives CASSPAGLNTEAFF.

This chain connects TRBV5-6 to TRBJ2-1; TRBD2 matches 14 bases. J lost 0 bases, V lost 4 bases, and 9 bases had no gene match. The CDR3 totals 19 residues. Per the germline V gene, CDR1 is SGHDT and CDR2 is YYEEEE. This CDR3 reads CASSTGLAGDPSSYNEQFF. The CDR3 nucleotides read TGTGCCAGCAGCACGGGACTAGCGGGGGACCCTAGCTCCTACAATGAGCAGTTCTTC.

This clonotype was seen many times. The gene calls are TRBV24-1 and TRBJ2-7, with 12 bases identical to TRBD1. The CDR3 has 15 residues. Germline V gene lookup returns CDR1 KGHDR and CDR2 SFDVKD. The ends lost 7 bases at V and 5 bases at J; junction bases unmatched: 8. CDR3 DNA: TGTGCCACCAGCGACCGGGACAGGGGGCAACACGAGCAGTACTTC. Translation: CATSDRDRGQHEQYF.

This chain connects TRBV5-6 to TRBJ1-3; 7 nucleotides align to TRBD1. The CDR3 is 15 amino acids. Germline V gives CDR1 SGHDT, CDR2 YYEEEE. J lost 2 bases, V lost 4 bases, and 6 bases had no gene match. The CDR3 nucleotides read TGTGCCAGCAGCCCCACAGGGGTGACTGGAAACACCATATATTTT. Its translation: CASSPTGVTGNTIYF.

V usage is TRBV28 and J usage is TRBJ2-3; D call uncertain. The germline gives CDR1 MDHEN, CDR2 SYDVKM. This CDR3 comprises 13 residues. Trimming removed 7 bases from V and 5 bases from J, with 13 bases in between. The CDR3 is CASTPPGRDTQYF. The CDR3 DNA sequence: TGTGCCAGCACCCCACCGGGCCGAGATACGCAGTATTTT.

Ten or more counts support this clonotype. This chain joins TRBV24-1 and TRBJ2-2, with TRBD2 matching over 11 bases. This CDR3 has 18 amino acids. The V segment lost 5 bases and the J segment 4 bases; nucleotides outside the gene matches: 11. The germline gives CDR1 KGHDR, CDR2 SFDVKD. The CDR3 nucleotides read TGTGCCACCAGTGGCGTACCCCTAGCGGGAGGTTTCACCGGGGAGCTGTTTTTT. Translation gives CATSGVPLAGGFTGELFF.

V gene TRBV5-1 combines with J gene TRBJ2-2; D uncertain. The CDR3 runs 15 residues. V was shortened by 0 bases and J by 6 bases, with 12 bases between the two germline ends. CDR1 is SGHRS, CDR2 YFSETQ, per germline. CDR3 sequence reads: CASSLAYGDSGELFF. Written as DNA, the CDR3 is TGCGCCAGCAGCTTGGCCTACGGTGATTCCGGGGAGCTGTTTTTT.

The V and J genes are TRBV7-3 and TRBJ2-3; TRBD2 might be the D (6 bases). This CDR3 is built from 15 residues. Trimming removed 3 bases at V and 0 bases at J, with 10 bases between. The germline V gene has CDR1 SGHTA and CDR2 FQGTGA. CDR3 sequence: CASSFGRGSTDTQYF. As DNA, the CDR3 is TGTGCCAGCAGCTTTGGGCGGGGTAGCACAGATACGCAGTATTTT.

This clonotype occurred many times. The chain carries TRBV21-1 and TRBJ2-7; TRBD2 is taken as the D call from the table, unchecked against the DNA. TRBV21-1 is noted as a pseudogene. CDR3 length: 17 residues. CDR3 nucleotide sequence: TGTGCCAGCAGCTCTAACAAGGAGGGACGAGGACACTACGAGCAGTACTTC. It encodes CASSSNKEGRGHYEQYF.

This clonotype was found a few times. The rearrangement joins TRBV4-3 to TRBJ2-5, with D possibly being TRBD1 (5 bases). Trimming pared 1 base from V and 1 base from J, leaving 7 bases between. Germline CDR1 is LGHNA and CDR2 is YSLEER. The CDR3 spans 14 residues. The CDR3, as DNA: TGCGCCAGCAGCCAAGCAGGGCTCCAAGAGACCCAGTACTTC. The encoded protein is CASSQAGLQETQYF.

The gene calls are TRBV2 and TRBJ2-2; TRBD1 aligns across 9 bases. In germline, CDR1 is SNHLY, CDR2 FYNNEI. With 4 bases clipped from V and 5 bases from J, the junction kept 14 bases outside the gene matches. This CDR3 contains 18 residues. The DNA of the CDR3 is TGTGCCAGCAGTGTCGACCCGGGACAGGGTAAAAGTACCGGGGAGCTGTTTTTT. This sequence encodes CASSVDPGQGKSTGELFF.

This clonotype showed up just a few times. The CDR3 DNA follows: TGTGCCAGCAGCCCGCTAGCGGGGAAATCCTACGAGCAGTACTTC. Protein: CASSPLAGKSYEQYF. This chain connects TRBV11-2 to TRBJ2-7, with TRBD2 identical over 9 bases. CDR3 size: 15 residues. After removal of 5 bases from V and 1 base from J, the junction contained 6 bases not matched to a gene. CDR1 SGHAT and CDR2 FQNNGV come from the germline V gene.

The chain employs TRBV6-5 and TRBJ1-4; 7 bases map to TRBD1. This CDR3 has 15 residues. Trimming at V came to 0 bases and at J to 5 bases, leaving 3 bases not matched to a gene. The germline V gene has CDR1 MNHEY and CDR2 SVGAGI. CDR3 sequence reads: CASSYSGTENEKLFF. CDR3 DNA: TGTGCCAGCAGTTACTCTGGGACAGAAAATGAAAAACTGTTTTTT.

This clonotype was observed at least ten times. V gene TRBV12-3 or TRBV12-4 combines with J gene TRBJ2-2; D gene unclear. Trimming took 2 bases from V and 2 from J, leaving 0 bases between them. This CDR3 comprises 12 residues. In DNA form, the CDR3 reads TGTGCCAGCAGTTTAAACACCGGGGAGCTGTTTTTT. It yields the protein CASSLNTGELFF.

In this sample, this clonotype turned up a few times. The chain recombines TRBV13 with TRBJ2-7; no firm D call. Looked up from germline, CDR1 is PRHDT and CDR2 is FYEKMQ (reference sequence). Between the trimmed V and J ends, which lost 4 bases and 0 bases, there was a span of 10 bases. CDR3 size: 14 residues. The CDR3, as DNA: TGTGCCAGCAGCTCTAGGACGGACTCCTACGAGCAGTACTTC. Amino acids: CASSSRTDSYEQYF.

This clonotype was seen more than once but under ten times. V and J are TRBV13 and TRBJ2-7, with 16 bases aligning to TRBD2. The ends lost 5 bases at V and 5 bases at J; junction bases unmatched: 9. Germline values: CDR1 PRHDT, CDR2 FYEKMQ (reference sequence). CDR3 length: 17 residues. The CDR3 sequence: CASSLGLAGGPRDEQYF. The CDR3 DNA reads TGTGCCAGCAGCCTGGGACTAGCGGGAGGGCCTCGGGACGAGCAGTACTTC.

This clonotype was counted between two and nine times. The chain combines TRBV27 with TRBJ2-5; D is unclear. From germline, CDR1 is MNHEY and CDR2 SMNVEV (reference sequence). Trimming stripped 8 bases from V and 3 bases from J, with 4 bases between. The CDR3 covers 10 residues. CDR3 loop: CASGEETQYF. The CDR3 coding sequence is TGTGCCAGCGGCGAAGAGACCCAGTACTTC.

This clonotype showed up just a few times. V gene TRBV10-3 combines with J gene TRBJ2-1, with TRBD1 matching 8 bases. Losses at the gene ends were 4 bases for V and 2 bases for J; bases not matched to a gene: 4. There are 15 residues in the CDR3. Per the germline V gene, CDR1 is ENHRY and CDR2 is SYGVKD. The CDR3 DNA sequence: TGTGCCATCAGTGTCGACAGGGGCGCCTACAATGAGCAGTTCTTC. Translation: CAISVDRGAYNEQFF.

The V and J genes are TRBV4-1 and TRBJ2-1, with D maybe TRBD1 (5 bases). Trimming removed 1 base from V and 7 bases from J, with 14 bases in between. The germline V gene encodes CDR1 MGHRA and CDR2 YSYEKL. This CDR3 has 15 amino acids. The CDR3 nucleotides are TGCGCCAGCAGCCAAGTGCGGACAAGCCCGAATGAGCAGTTCTTC. Protein product: CASSQVRTSPNEQFF.

The CDR3 is CSARDPGILAGGPLSYNEQFF. As DNA, the CDR3 is TGCAGTGCTAGAGATCCGGGTATCCTAGCGGGGGGGCCCCTGTCCTACAATGAGCAGTTCTTC. The chain combines TRBV20-1 with TRBJ2-1; 12 bases match TRBD2. V dropped 0 bases and J dropped 1; count of bases not matched to a gene: 16. The V gene's germline CDR1 is DFQATT and CDR2 SNEGSKA (reference sequence). The CDR3 sequence is 21 residues long.

The chain has TRBV20-1 and TRBJ2-1, with D perhaps matching TRBD1 (5 bases). Per the germline V gene, CDR1 is DFQATT and CDR2 is SNEGSKA (reference sequence). This CDR3 spans 18 amino acids. V was pared by 0 bases and J by 0 bases, with 18 bases between. In DNA, the CDR3 is TGCAGTGCTAGAGATTGGGGCAGGGTAGCAGGCTCCTACAATGAGCAGTTCTTC. It specifies CSARDWGRVAGSYNEQFF.

This clonotype was recorded a few times. V usage is TRBV29-1 and J usage is TRBJ1-1, with 7 bases fitting TRBD1. The CDR3 contains 14 residues. V shed 0 bases, J shed 1 base, and the junction held 2 bases outside the gene matches. The V gene's germline CDR1 is SQVTM and CDR2 ANQGSEA. CDR3 sequence (DNA): TGCAGCGTTGAAGATCGACAGGGGAACACTGAAGCTTTCTTT. This translates into CSVEDRQGNTEAFF. The full variable domain, completed using reference TRBV29-1 and TRBJ1-1, is SAVISQKPSRDICQRGTSLTIQCQVDSQVTMMFWYRQQPGQSLTLIATANQGSEATYESGFVIDKFPISRPNLTFSTLTVSNMSPEDSSIYLCSVEDRQGNTEAFFGQGTRLTVV.

The V and J genes are TRBV14 and TRBJ2-1; 10 positions match TRBD2. The germline V gene encodes CDR1 SGHDN and CDR2 FVKESK. This CDR3 is 16 amino acids long. The J segment lost 3 bases and the V segment lost 1 base, leaving 3 bases of the junction unmatched. The CDR3 sequence: CASSQGTSGNYNEQFF. As DNA, the CDR3 is TGTGCCAGCAGCCAAGGGACTAGCGGCAACTACAATGAGCAGTTCTTC.

The chain combines TRBV4-1 with TRBJ2-7, with 9 bases lining up with TRBD2. Germline V lookup: CDR1 MGHRA, CDR2 YSYEKL. V shed 0 bases and J 3 bases; nucleotides not matched to a gene: 6. The CDR3 has 16 amino acids. This chain's CDR3 is CASSQEPSGVVYEQYF. The DNA of the CDR3 is TGCGCCAGCAGCCAAGAACCTAGCGGGGTGGTCTACGAGCAGTACTTC.

The rearrangement joins TRBV7-9 to TRBJ2-7; 11 bases map to TRBD2. Germline CDR1 reads SEHNR; CDR2 reads FQNEAQ (reference sequence). Trimming removed 3 bases from V and 5 bases from J; junction bases left unmatched: 3. The CDR3 length is 14 residues. CDR3 bases: TGTGCCAGCAGCTTCACTAGCGGGAGCCACGAGCAGTACTTC. Residues: CASSFTSGSHEQYF.

This clonotype occurred a few times. The V and J genes are TRBV20-1 and TRBJ1-1; the D is unclear. The germline V gene has CDR1 DFQATT and CDR2 SNEGSKA (reference sequence). The CDR3 covers 13 residues. V was pared by 1 base and J by 0 bases, with 6 bases between. The CDR3 region has the DNA TGCAGTGCTAGAGGGCAGTTGAACACTGAAGCTTTCTTT. Amino acid sequence: CSARGQLNTEAFF.